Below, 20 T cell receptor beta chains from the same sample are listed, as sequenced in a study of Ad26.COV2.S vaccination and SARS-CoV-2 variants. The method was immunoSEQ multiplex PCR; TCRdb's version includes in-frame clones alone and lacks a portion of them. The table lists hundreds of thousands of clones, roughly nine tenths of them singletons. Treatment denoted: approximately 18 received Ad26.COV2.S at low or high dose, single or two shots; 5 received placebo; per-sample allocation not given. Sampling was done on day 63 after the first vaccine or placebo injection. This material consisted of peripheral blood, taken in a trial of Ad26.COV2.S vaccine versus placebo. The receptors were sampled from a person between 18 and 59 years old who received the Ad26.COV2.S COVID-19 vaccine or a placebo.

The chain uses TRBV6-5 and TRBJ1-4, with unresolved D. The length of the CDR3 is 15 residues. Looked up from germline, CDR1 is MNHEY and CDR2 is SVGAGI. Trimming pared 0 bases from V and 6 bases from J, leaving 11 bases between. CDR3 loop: CASSYSQRVDEKLFF. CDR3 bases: TGTGCCAGCAGTTACTCGCAGAGGGTGGATGAAAAACTGTTTTTT.

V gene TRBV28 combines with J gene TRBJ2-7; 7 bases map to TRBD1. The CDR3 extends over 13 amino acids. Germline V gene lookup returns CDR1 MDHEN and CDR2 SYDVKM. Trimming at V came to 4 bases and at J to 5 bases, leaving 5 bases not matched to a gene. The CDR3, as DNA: TGTGCCAGCAGTTCCACGACAGGGCACGAGCAGTACTTC. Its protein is CASSSTTGHEQYF.

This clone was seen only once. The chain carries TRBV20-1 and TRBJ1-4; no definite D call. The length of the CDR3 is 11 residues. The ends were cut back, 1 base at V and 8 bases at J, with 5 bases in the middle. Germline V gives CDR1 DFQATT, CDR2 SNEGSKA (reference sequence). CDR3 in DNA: TGCAGTGCTAGAGCTTGGGAAAAACTGTTTTTT. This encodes CSARAWEKLFF.

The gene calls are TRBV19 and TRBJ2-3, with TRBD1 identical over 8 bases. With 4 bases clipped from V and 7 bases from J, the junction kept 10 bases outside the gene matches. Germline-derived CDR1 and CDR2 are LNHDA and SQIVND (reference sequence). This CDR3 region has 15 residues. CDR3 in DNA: TGTGCCAGTAGTAAGCAGGGCCAGGGGGCGAATACGCAGTATTTT. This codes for CASSKQGQGANTQYF.

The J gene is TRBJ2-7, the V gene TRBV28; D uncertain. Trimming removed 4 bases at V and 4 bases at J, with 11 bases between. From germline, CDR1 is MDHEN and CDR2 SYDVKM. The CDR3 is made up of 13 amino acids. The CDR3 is CASSSYTEYEQYV. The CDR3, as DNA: TGTGCCAGCAGTTCTTATACGGAGTACGAGCAGTACGTC.

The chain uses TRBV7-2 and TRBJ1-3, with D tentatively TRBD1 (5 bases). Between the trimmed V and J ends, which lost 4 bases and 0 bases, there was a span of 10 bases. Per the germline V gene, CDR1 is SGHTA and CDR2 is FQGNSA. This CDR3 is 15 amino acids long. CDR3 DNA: TGTGCCAGCAGCTCTGGGACCTTCTCTGGAAACACCATATATTTT. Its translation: CASSSGTFSGNTIYF. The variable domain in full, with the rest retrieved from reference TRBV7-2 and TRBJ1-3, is GAGVSQSPSNKVTEKGKDVELRCDPISGHTALYWYRQSLGQGLEFLIYFQGNSAPDKSGLPSDRFSAERTGGSVSTLTIQRTQQEDSAVYLCASSSGTFSGNTIYFGEGSWLTVV.

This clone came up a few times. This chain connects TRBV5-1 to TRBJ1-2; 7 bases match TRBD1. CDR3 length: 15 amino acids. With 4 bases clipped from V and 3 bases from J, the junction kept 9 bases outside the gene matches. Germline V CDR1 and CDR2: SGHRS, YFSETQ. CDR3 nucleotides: TGCGCCAGCAGCCCTCGACAGGGACCCGACTATGGCTACACCTTC. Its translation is CASSPRQGPDYGYTF. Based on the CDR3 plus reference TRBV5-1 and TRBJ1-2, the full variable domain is KAGVTQTPRYLIKTRGQQVTLSCSPISGHRSVSWYQQTPGQGLQFLFEYFSETQRNKGNFPGRFSGRQFSNSRSEMNVSTLELGDSALYLCASSPRQGPDYGYTFGSGTRLTVV.

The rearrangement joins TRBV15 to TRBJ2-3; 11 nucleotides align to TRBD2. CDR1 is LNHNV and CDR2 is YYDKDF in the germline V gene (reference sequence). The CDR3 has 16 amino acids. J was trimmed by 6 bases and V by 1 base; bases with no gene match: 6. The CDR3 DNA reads TGTGCCACCAGCAGAGTCCGACTAGCGGGGACTGATACGCAGTATTTT. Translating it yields CATSRVRLAGTDTQYF.

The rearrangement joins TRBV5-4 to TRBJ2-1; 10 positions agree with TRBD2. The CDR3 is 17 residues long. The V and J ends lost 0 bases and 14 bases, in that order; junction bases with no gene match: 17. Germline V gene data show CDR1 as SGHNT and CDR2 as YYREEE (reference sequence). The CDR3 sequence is CASSLAKAQREGRSEFF. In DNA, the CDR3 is TGTGCCAGCAGCTTGGCCAAGGCCCAGCGGGAGGGCCGGTCGGAGTTCTTC.

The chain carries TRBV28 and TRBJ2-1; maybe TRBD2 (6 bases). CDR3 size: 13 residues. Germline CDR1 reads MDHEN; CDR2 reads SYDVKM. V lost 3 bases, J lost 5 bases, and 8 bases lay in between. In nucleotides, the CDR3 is TGTGCCAGCAGTTTGCCGGGGGACAATGAGCAGTTCTTC. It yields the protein CASSLPGDNEQFF.

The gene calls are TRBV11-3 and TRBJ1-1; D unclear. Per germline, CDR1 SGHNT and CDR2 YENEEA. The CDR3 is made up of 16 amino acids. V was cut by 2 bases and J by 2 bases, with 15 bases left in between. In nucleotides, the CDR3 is TGTGCCAGCAGCTTACAAGGTGTTGGTTATAACACTGAAGCTTTCTTT. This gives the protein CASSLQGVGYNTEAFF.

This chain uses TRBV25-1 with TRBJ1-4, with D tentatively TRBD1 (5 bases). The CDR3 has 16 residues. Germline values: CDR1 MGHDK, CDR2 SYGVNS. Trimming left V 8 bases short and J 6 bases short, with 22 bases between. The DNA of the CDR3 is TGTGCCAGCGCCGACAGTCACCGTTTGTTGGATGAAAAACTGTTTTTT. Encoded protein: CASADSHRLLDEKLFF.

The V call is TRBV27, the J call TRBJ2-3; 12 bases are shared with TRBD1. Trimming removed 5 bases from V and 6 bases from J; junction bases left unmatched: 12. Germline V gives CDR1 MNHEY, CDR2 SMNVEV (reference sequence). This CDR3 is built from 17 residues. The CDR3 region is CASSMPPGTGGADTQYF. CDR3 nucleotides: TGTGCCAGCAGTATGCCACCCGGGACAGGGGGCGCGGATACGCAGTATTTT.

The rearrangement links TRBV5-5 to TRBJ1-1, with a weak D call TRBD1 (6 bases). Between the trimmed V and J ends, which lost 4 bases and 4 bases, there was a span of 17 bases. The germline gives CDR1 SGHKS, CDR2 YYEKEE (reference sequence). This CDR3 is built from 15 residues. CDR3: CASSPRGRVGTEAFF. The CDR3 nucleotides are TGTGCCAGCAGCCCCAGGGGCAGGGTAGGCACTGAAGCTTTCTTT.

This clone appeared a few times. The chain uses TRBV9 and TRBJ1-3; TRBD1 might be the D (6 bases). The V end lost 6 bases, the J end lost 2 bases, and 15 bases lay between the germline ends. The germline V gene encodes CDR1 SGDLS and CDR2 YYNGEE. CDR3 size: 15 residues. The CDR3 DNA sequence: TGTGCCAGCAACGCCCTAGGGGGGACTGGAAACACCATATATTTT. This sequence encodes CASNALGGTGNTIYF. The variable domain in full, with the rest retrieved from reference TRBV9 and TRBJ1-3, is DSGVTQTPKHLITATGQRVTLRCSPRSGDLSVYWYQQSLDQGLQFLIQYYNGEERAKGNILERFSAQQFPDLHSELNLSSLELGDSALYFCASNALGGTGNTIYFGEGSWLTVV.

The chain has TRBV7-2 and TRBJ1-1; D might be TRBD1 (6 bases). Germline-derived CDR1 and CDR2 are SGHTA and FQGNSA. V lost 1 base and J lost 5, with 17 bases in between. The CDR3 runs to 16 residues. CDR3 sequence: CASSLGGGAGGTEAFF. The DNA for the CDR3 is TGTGCCAGCAGCTTAGGCGGGGGCGCGGGTGGGACTGAAGCTTTCTTT.

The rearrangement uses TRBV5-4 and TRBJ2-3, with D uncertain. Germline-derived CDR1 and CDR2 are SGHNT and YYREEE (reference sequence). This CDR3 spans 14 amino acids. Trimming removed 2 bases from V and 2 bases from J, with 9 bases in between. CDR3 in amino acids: CASSFNGYTDTQYF. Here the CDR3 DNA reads TGTGCCAGCAGCTTTAACGGGTACACAGATACGCAGTATTTT.

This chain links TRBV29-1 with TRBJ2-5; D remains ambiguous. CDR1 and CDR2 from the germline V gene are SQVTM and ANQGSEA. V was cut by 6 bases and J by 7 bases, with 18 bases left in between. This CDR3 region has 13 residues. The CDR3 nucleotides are TGCAGCGTAGGGATTGAAAATGTGGGGACCCAGTACTTC. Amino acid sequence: CSVGIENVGTQYF.

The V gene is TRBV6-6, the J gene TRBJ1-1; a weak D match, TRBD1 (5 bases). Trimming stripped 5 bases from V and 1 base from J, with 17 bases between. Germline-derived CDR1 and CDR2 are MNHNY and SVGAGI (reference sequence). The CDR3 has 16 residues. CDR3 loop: CASSHTGRGRNTEAFF. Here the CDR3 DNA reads TGTGCCAGCAGTCATACCGGAAGGGGTAGGAACACTGAAGCTTTCTTT.

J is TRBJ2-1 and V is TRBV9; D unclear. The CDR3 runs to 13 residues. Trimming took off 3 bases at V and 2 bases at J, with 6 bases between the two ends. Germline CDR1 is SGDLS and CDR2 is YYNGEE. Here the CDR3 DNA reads TGTGCCAGCAGCGCGCCAACCTACAATGAGCAGTTCTTC. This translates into CASSAPTYNEQFF.